This T cell receptor (beta chain) was captured by sequencing in a study of blood T cell repertoires in COVID-19. Across the whole study: Acute and convalescent COVID-19 specimens originated in the United States, Italy and Spain.

The germline V gene encodes CDR1 SNHLY and CDR2 FYNNEI. V lost 5 bases to trimming and J lost 1 base; unmatched junction nucleotides: 7. The CDR3 length is 15 residues. Original processing notes: Reference gene primers were amplified, and this amplification served to estimate nucleated cell counts. Clones were read by immunoSEQ multiplex PCR, and TCRdb kept only the in-frame ones, dropping some. V, J and clone size were drawn from that table, and D and trimming were deduced from the DNA. The table has 150,000 to 200,000 clones, approximately 89% seen once. Sequencing was done on a sample of peripheral blood. This chain connects TRBV2 to TRBJ1-1; TRBD1 agrees at 7 bases. This clonotype was obtained from a man between 35 and 55 years old with active or convalescent COVID-19. The CDR3 loop is CASSPDRAQNTEAFF. CDR3 coding DNA: TGTGCCAGCAGTCCAGACAGGGCCCAGAACACTGAAGCTTTCTTT.